This T cell receptor beta chain comes out of a study of technical replicates of blood from a handful of donors. The table came from immunoSEQ multiplex PCR; TCRdb's copy has only in-frame clones and leaves some out. The data show approximately 76,000 clones, 80% to 90% seen once. Germline lookup yields CDR1 MNHEY and CDR2 SVGAGI. V was shortened by 2 bases and J by 2 bases, with 11 bases between the two germline ends. The CDR3 consists of 15 residues. The rearrangement uses TRBV6-5 and TRBJ2-3; a weak D match, TRBD2 (6 bases). This receptor was obtained from a human donor in good health. Some clones in this sample may be carry-over from other donors' samples. The sample taken for sequencing was PBMCs. Here the CDR3 DNA reads TGTGCCAGCAGTTACGCGTTAGCGGACACAGATACGCAGTATTTT. Its translation is CASSYALADTDTQYF.